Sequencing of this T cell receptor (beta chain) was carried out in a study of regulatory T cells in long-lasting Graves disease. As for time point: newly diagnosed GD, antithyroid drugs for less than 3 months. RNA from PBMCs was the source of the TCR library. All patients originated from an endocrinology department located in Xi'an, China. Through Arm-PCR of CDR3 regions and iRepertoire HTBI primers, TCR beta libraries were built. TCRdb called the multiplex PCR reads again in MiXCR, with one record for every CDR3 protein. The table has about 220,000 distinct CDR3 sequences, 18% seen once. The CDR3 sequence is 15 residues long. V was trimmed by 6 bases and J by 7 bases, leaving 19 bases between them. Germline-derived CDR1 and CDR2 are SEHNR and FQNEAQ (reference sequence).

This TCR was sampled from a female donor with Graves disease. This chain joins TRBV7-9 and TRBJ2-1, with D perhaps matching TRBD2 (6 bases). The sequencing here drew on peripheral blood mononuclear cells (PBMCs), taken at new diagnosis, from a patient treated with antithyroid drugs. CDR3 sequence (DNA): TGTGCCAGCAGGTCCACTAGCCTGTCAGGGAATGAGCAGTTCTTC. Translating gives CASRSTSLSGNEQFF. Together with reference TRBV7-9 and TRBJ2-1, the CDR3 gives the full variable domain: DTGVSQNPRHKITKRGQNVTFRCDPISEHNRLYWYRQTLGQGPEFLTYFQNEAQLEKSRLLSDRFSAERPKGSFSTLEIQRTEQGDSAMYLCASRSTSLSGNEQFFGPGTRLTVL.